The rows below give T cell receptor beta chains drawn from one sample of a study of tumor and adjacent non-tumor tissue in lung cancer. TCRdb used MiXCR to reprocess the multiplex PCR reads, holding one entry per CDR3 protein. The profile shows about 75,000 distinct CDR3 sequences, roughly 70% of them singletons. The sequenced sample was distant non-tumor lung tissue. The receptors here all came from a woman between 45 and 65 years old with non-small cell lung cancer. Each CDR3 is given without its conserved first and last residue.

v_call: TRBV20-1; cdr3_aa: SVSRVGGQETQY
v_call: TRBV6-2/TRBV6-3; cdr3_aa: ASNQDRASDTEAF
v_call: TRBV11-2; cdr3_aa: ASSSAAGYVQY
v_call: TRBV24-1; cdr3_aa: ATSDLWENEAF
v_call: TRBV11-2; cdr3_aa: ASGFGGSSISTGEMF
v_call: TRBV6-2/TRBV6-3; cdr3_aa: ASNLWGTGELF
v_call: TRBV4-2; cdr3_aa: TSSQDGTINEQF
v_call: TRBV2; cdr3_aa: ASSVGSGGYNEQF
v_call: TRBV11-2; cdr3_aa: ASSLGLNTEEPF
v_call: TRBV7-3; cdr3_aa: ASSFSKAPYNEQF
v_call: TRBV10-3; cdr3_aa: AISPGMGVGVNVLT
v_call: TRBV6-1; cdr3_aa: ASSELGGLYSYNVQF
v_call: TRBV6-5; cdr3_aa: ASSRRQGPNTWDLF
v_call: TRBV20-1; cdr3_aa: SARGWPNRNEQF
v_call: TRBV12-3/TRBV12-4; cdr3_aa: ASSLSQETQY
v_call: TRBV6-1; cdr3_aa: ANSEPGLANNEQV
v_call: TRBV6-1; cdr3_aa: ASSGTGRADMQY
v_call: TRBV5-1; cdr3_aa: ASSTTYRGRSYEQY
v_call: TRBV20-1; cdr3_aa: SAGDRAGGNTIY
v_call: TRBV29-1; cdr3_aa: SPAVNSRRVVETQY
v_call: TRBV20-1; cdr3_aa: SVSGSADTQY
v_call: TRBV11-2; cdr3_aa: ASSLTSTNYSYT
v_call: TRBV13; cdr3_aa: ARTHSPGPYNEQF
v_call: TRBV6-2/TRBV6-3; cdr3_aa: ASSPFDNPFWNERF
v_call: TRBV7-2; cdr3_aa: ASSSRFKTSGSSYNEHF
v_call: TRBV7-9; cdr3_aa: ASSLKDRGRKETQY